These 29 T cell receptor beta chains were sequenced from one sample in a study of CD8+CD57+ T cells in acquired aplastic anemia. For CDR3 and TCR beta VDJ profiling, genomic DNA was the template used. TCRdb re-called the reads through MiXCR, storing one row per CDR3 protein. This sample has 200,000 or so distinct CDR3 sequences, with about 62% found just once. All patients picked for sequencing had shown, by flow cytometry, an expansion of CD8+CD57+ cells. Sequencing was carried out using sorted CD4+, CD8+, or CD8+CD57+ T cells (not recorded which) from PBMCs. The receptors originated from a human donor with aplastic anemia.

This clonotype was detected many times. The gene calls are TRBV9 and TRBJ1-6; TRBD1 is a possible D gene (5 bases). This CDR3 region has 14 residues. Germline V gene lookup returns CDR1 SGDLS and CDR2 YYNGEE. The V gene lost 4 bases and the J gene lost 10 bases, with 15 bases spanning the gap. CDR3 coding DNA: TGTGCCAGCAGCCTCAGGGAGGGGTTCTCACCCCTCCACTTT. Its translation is CASSLREGFSPLHF.

V and J are TRBV7-6 and TRBJ1-1, with TRBD1 matching 9 bases. CDR1 and CDR2 (germline): SGHVS, FNYEAQ. This CDR3 has 17 residues. Trimming removed 4 bases from V and 6 bases from J; junction bases left unmatched: 15. CDR3: CASSSPGQGSVSSEAFF. The DNA for the CDR3 is TGTGCCAGCAGCTCTCCGGGACAGGGCTCGGTTAGCTCTGAAGCTTTCTTT.

This clonotype showed up just a few times. The rearrangement links TRBV6-1 to TRBJ1-1; the D gene is possibly TRBD1 (6 bases). The germline V gene has CDR1 MNHNS and CDR2 SASEGT. V was cut by 6 bases and J by 7 bases, with 18 bases left in between. The CDR3 runs 14 residues. CDR3 coding DNA: TGTGCCAGCAGAGGATTTCCAGGGGCTCGTGAAGCTTTCTTT. This gives the protein CASRGFPGAREAFF.

The J gene is TRBJ2-3, the V gene TRBV24-1; no clear D gene. V was shortened by 4 bases and J by 0 bases, with 10 bases between the two germline ends. The CDR3 is made up of 15 amino acids. Germline-derived CDR1 and CDR2 are KGHDR and SFDVKD. CDR3 sequence reads: CATSDPGSSTDTQYF. The CDR3, as DNA: TGTGCCACCAGTGACCCCGGGTCTAGCACAGATACGCAGTATTTT.

V and J are TRBV7-8 and TRBJ1-5; D is unresolved. The CDR3 length is 16 residues. Germline CDR1 and CDR2: SGHVS and FQNEAQ. The germline V and J ends were trimmed by 0 bases and 0 bases, with 9 bases remaining between them. In DNA form, the CDR3 reads TGTGCCAGCAGCTTAGCGCGGCTCGGTAGCAATCAGCCCCAGCATTTT. Its protein product is CASSLARLGSNQPQHF.

The chain has TRBV2 and TRBJ2-2, with 11 bases fitting TRBD1. J lost 2 bases, V lost 8 bases, and 4 bases had no gene match. The CDR3 loop spans 15 amino acids. Germline CDR1 SNHLY, CDR2 FYNNEI. The CDR3 sequence is CASGGTGGNTGELFF. CDR3 nucleotides: TGTGCCAGCGGGGGGACAGGGGGAAACACCGGGGAGCTGTTTTTT. Based on the CDR3 plus reference TRBV2 and TRBJ2-2, the full variable domain is EPEVTQTPSHQVTQMGQEVILRCVPISNHLYFYWYRQILGQKVEFLVSFYNNEISEKSEIFDDQFSVERPDGSNFTLKIRSTKLEDSAMYFCASGGTGGNTGELFFGEGSRLTVL.

The chain employs TRBV7-2 and TRBJ2-7, with D tentatively TRBD2 (5 bases). The germline V gene has CDR1 SGHTA and CDR2 FQGNSA. The V and J ends lost 6 bases and 4 bases respectively, with 10 bases between them. This CDR3 is built from 12 residues. CDR3 region: CASSLRAYEQYF. Here the CDR3 DNA reads TGTGCCAGCAGTTTGAGGGCGTACGAGCAGTACTTC.

The chain uses TRBV19 and TRBJ2-7; 11 bases agree with TRBD1. With 5 bases clipped from V and 10 bases from J, the junction kept 10 bases outside the gene matches. Germline V CDR1 and CDR2: LNHDA, SQIVND (reference sequence). CDR3 length: 14 amino acids. Here the CDR3 reads CASSLTGTGGSQYF. The CDR3 DNA reads as TGTGCCAGTAGTCTGACCGGGACAGGGGGATCCCAGTACTTC.

This clonotype was seen a few times. This chain links TRBV7-2 with TRBJ1-6, with D maybe TRBD1 (6 bases). CDR1 and CDR2 (germline): SGHTA, FQGNSA. The length of the CDR3 is 15 residues. Trimming left V 4 bases short and J 10 bases short, with 17 bases between. The CDR3: CASSSLAGGRSPLHF. The CDR3 DNA is TGTGCCAGCAGCTCTCTAGCGGGGGGGCGGTCACCCCTCCACTTT.

The rearrangement links TRBV2 to TRBJ1-6, with 11 bases fitting TRBD1. Trimming removed 10 bases from V and 5 bases from J; junction bases left unmatched: 7. This CDR3 spans 15 amino acids. CDR1 and CDR2 from the germline V gene are SNHLY and FYNNEI. CDR3 nucleotides: TGTGCCACCACACTGGGACAGGGGGATAATTCACCCCTCCACTTT. It specifies CATTLGQGDNSPLHF.

In its sample, this clonotype was seen a few times. The chain links TRBV7-3 to TRBJ2-3, with D possibly matching TRBD2 (6 bases). Germline CDR1 SGHTA, CDR2 FQGTGA. The V end was cut by 5 bases, the J end by 4 bases, with 13 bases between. This CDR3 is 14 amino acids long. The chain's CDR3 is CASSAGPLADTQYF. Written as DNA, the CDR3 is TGTGCCAGCAGCGCGGGACCCCTCGCAGATACGCAGTATTTT. Complete variable domain (other parts from reference TRBV7-3 and TRBJ2-3): GAGVSQTPSNKVTEKGKYVELRCDPISGHTALYWYRQSLGQGPEFLIYFQGTGAADDSGLPNDRFFAVRPEGSVSTLKIQRTERGDSAVYLCASSAGPLADTQYFGPGTRLTVL.

CDR3 sequence reads: CATSDLMSTSGSLNEQFF. In DNA, the CDR3 is TGTGCCACCAGTGATCTGATGTCGACTAGCGGGAGTTTAAATGAGCAGTTCTTC. This chain joins TRBV24-1 and TRBJ2-1; 12 positions agree with TRBD2. J lost 7 bases, V lost 3 bases, and 12 bases had no gene match. CDR1 and CDR2 (germline): KGHDR, SFDVKD. There are 18 residues in the CDR3.

Comment on this clonotype: This CDR3 is missing its conserved last phenylalanine or tryptophan, likely due to a read error. Because the CDR3's place on the DNA is in doubt, the DNA is left out and the CDR3 is given as listed by TCRdb. This chain links TRBV10-3 with TRBJ2-6. The CDR3 comprises 9 residues, both ends counted. From germline, CDR1 is ENHRY and CDR2 SYGVKD. CDR3 amino acids: CAIRPTGTS.

The chain employs TRBV19 and TRBJ1-1; 7 bases are a match to TRBD1. V lost 5 bases, J lost 1 base, and 7 bases stayed unmatched. Germline-derived CDR1 and CDR2 are LNHDA and SQIVND (reference sequence). The CDR3 is 15 amino acids. CDR3 residues: CASSDAGQTNTEAFF. In DNA, the CDR3 is TGTGCCAGTAGTGATGCGGGACAGACGAACACTGAAGCTTTCTTT.

This chain joins TRBV11-3 and TRBJ2-5, with 7 bases matching TRBD1. Trimming removed 5 bases from V and 5 bases from J; junction bases left unmatched: 8. The CDR3 runs 14 residues. Germline values: CDR1 SGHNT, CDR2 YENEEA. Here the CDR3 reads CASSARDSWETQYF. In DNA, the CDR3 is TGTGCCAGCAGCGCAAGGGACAGTTGGGAGACCCAGTACTTC.

This clonotype was counted at least ten times. This chain connects TRBV6-6 to TRBJ2-1; D uncertain. V was cut by 10 bases and J by 5 bases, with 12 bases left in between. The CDR3 contains 12 residues. Germline CDR1 reads MNHNY; CDR2 reads SVGAGI (reference sequence). The CDR3: CATVVGNNEQFF. The CDR3 DNA is TGTGCCACGGTCGTGGGAAACAATGAGCAGTTCTTC.

This chain connects TRBV20-1 to TRBJ2-5; D is uncertain. V was trimmed by 6 bases and J by 5 bases, leaving 13 bases between them. Germline loops: CDR1 DFQATT, CDR2 SNEGSKA (reference sequence). The CDR3 has 12 residues. The CDR3 spells CSAGARKETQYF. The DNA of the CDR3 is TGCAGTGCCGGAGCACGGAAGGAGACCCAGTACTTC.

The chain couples TRBV11-1 to TRBJ2-1, with no clear D. CDR1 SGHAT and CDR2 FQDESV come from the germline V gene (reference sequence). V was clipped by 4 bases and J by 9 bases, with 10 bases between them. The CDR3 length is 12 residues. This CDR3 reads CASSWSRGEQFF. The CDR3, as DNA: TGTGCCAGCAGCTGGAGTAGAGGTGAGCAGTTCTTC.

Judged by abundance, this clonotype is medium-sized. This sequence joins TRBV2 and TRBJ2-7, with D perhaps matching TRBD1 (6 bases). The CDR3 contains 11 residues. V shed 7 bases and J shed 7 bases, with 11 bases lying between them. Per germline, CDR1 SNHLY and CDR2 FYNNEI. This CDR3 is CASNQGWEQYF. The CDR3 DNA is TGTGCCAGCAACCAGGGGTGGGAGCAGTACTTC.

The gene calls are TRBV9 and TRBJ1-4; the D is unclear. With 4 bases removed from V and 0 bases from J, the gap between germline ends came to 16 bases. Germline lookup yields CDR1 SGDLS and CDR2 YYNGEE. The CDR3 totals 17 residues. For the CDR3, the DNA is TGTGCCAGCAGCATCTCCCTGATAGTTGCAACTAATGAAAAACTGTTTTTT. This encodes CASSISLIVATNEKLFF.

This clonotype has a handful of counts. V and J are TRBV7-3 and TRBJ2-1; D is uncertain. CDR1 and CDR2 from the germline V gene are SGHTA and FQGTGA. Trimming cost V 5 bases and J 7 bases, with 15 bases left between them. The CDR3 is 14 amino acids. The CDR3 loop is CASSPGGTSNEQFF. The DNA for the CDR3 is TGTGCCAGCAGCCCCGGCGGCACCTCGAATGAGCAGTTCTTC. The full variable domain, its missing parts supplied by reference TRBV7-3 and TRBJ2-1, is GAGVSQTPSNKVTEKGKYVELRCDPISGHTALYWYRQSLGQGPEFLIYFQGTGAADDSGLPNDRFFAVRPEGSVSTLKIQRTERGDSAVYLCASSPGGTSNEQFFGPGTRLTVL.

The chain uses TRBV10-3 and TRBJ1-3; tentatively, D is TRBD1 (6 bases). Germline assignment: CDR1 ENHRY and CDR2 SYGVKD. CDR3 size: 16 residues. V gave up 2 bases and J gave up 1 base, with 12 bases separating them. CDR3 sequence (DNA): TGTGCCATCAGTGAGCTCAGGGGCCTATCTGGAAACACCATATATTTT. This codes for CAISELRGLSGNTIYF.

The J gene is TRBJ2-1, the V gene TRBV7-9; D tentatively fits TRBD1 or TRBD2 (5 bases each). Trimming cost V 3 bases and J 6 bases, with 15 bases left between them. Germline V lookup: CDR1 SEHNR, CDR2 FQNEAQ (reference sequence). The CDR3 length is 15 residues. The CDR3 nucleotides are TGTGCCAGCAGCTTGGGGAATGGGGGTCGCAATGAGCAGTTCTTC. It encodes CASSLGNGGRNEQFF.

V gene TRBV7-2 combines with J gene TRBJ1-3; D remains unclear. The germline CDR1 and CDR2 sequences are SGHTA and FQGNSA. V was shortened by 1 base and J by 7 bases, with 11 bases between the two germline ends. CDR3 length: 14 amino acids. As DNA, the CDR3 is TGTGCCAGCAGCTTAGTTTTAGGGTTGAACACCATATATTTT. Amino acids: CASSLVLGLNTIYF.

This clonotype was observed a handful of times. This chain connects TRBV15 to TRBJ1-2, with TRBD1 matching over 7 bases. Trimming cost V 0 bases and J 6 bases; bases outside gene matches: 4. This CDR3 is built from 14 residues. CDR1 and CDR2 (germline): LNHNV, YYDKDF (reference sequence). CDR3 DNA sequence: TGTGCCACCAGCAGAGATGGCAGGGGGGATGGCTACACCTTC. Protein: CATSRDGRGDGYTF.

The chain joins TRBV19 to TRBJ2-5; TRBD1 matches 10 bases. CDR1 and CDR2 from the germline V gene are LNHDA and SQIVND (reference sequence). The CDR3 is 15 residues long. V shed 5 bases, J shed 5 bases, and the junction held 8 bases outside the gene matches. The CDR3 bases are TGTGCCAGTAGTGCGGCGACAGGGGGCCGGGAGACCCAGTACTTC. Translating gives CASSAATGGRETQYF. The full variable domain, rest sourced from reference TRBV19 and TRBJ2-5, is DGGITQSPKYLFRKEGQNVTLSCEQNLNHDAMYWYRQDPGQGLRLIYYSQIVNDFQKGDIAEGYSVSREKKESFPLTVTSAQKNPTAFYLCASSAATGGRETQYFGPGTRLLVL.

Details on this clonotype: One base away lies a much larger clone, so this may be a sequencing read error. V is TRBV5-1 and J is TRBJ2-5; 11 bases line up with TRBD2. The better agreement between TRBJ2-1 and the DNA end casts doubt on the J call. Germline V CDR1 and CDR2: SGHRS, YFSETQ. This CDR3 is built from 17 residues. The CDR3 region is CASSSAITSGGNNEQFF. CDR3 bases: TGCGCCAGCAGCTCGGCTATCACTAGCGGGGGAAACAATGAGCAGTTCTTC.

The sample holds a few counts of this clonotype. The chain couples TRBV7-9 to TRBJ2-3; TRBD1 matches at 9 bases. This CDR3 has 14 residues. Germline CDR1 reads SEHNR; CDR2 reads FQNEAQ (reference sequence). V lost 5 bases to trimming and J lost 4 bases; unmatched junction nucleotides: 4. The CDR3 DNA sequence: TGTGCCAGCAGCCGCAGGACAGGGGCAGATACGCAGTATTTT. Residues: CASSRRTGADTQYF.

The chain combines TRBV29-1 with TRBJ2-7; 9 bases fit TRBD2. CDR1 and CDR2 from the germline V gene are SQVTM and ANQGSEA. CDR3 length: 16 amino acids. After removal of 0 bases from V and 2 bases from J, the junction contained 8 bases not matched to a gene. The CDR3, as DNA: TGCAGCGTTGAAGATCTTCGGCTAGCGGGAACCTACGAGCAGTACTTC. As protein: CSVEDLRLAGTYEQYF.